This entry features one TCR beta chain sequence. Its specificity is not known. The PCR ran on 60 Vbeta and 13 Jbeta primers. Profiling relied on immunoSEQ multiplex PCR, and the TCRdb table lists in-frame clones only, not all of them. The table includes about 120,000 clones, more than 75% detected once. The sample is drawn from a study of cytomegalovirus exposure and HLA in healthy donors. Findings of the study overall: There was a cluster of highly shared sequence variants that was likely a sequencing artifact.

This CDR3 has 15 residues. After removal of 8 bases from V and 4 bases from J, the junction contained 9 bases not matched to a gene. Germline-derived CDR1 and CDR2 are SEHNR and FQNEAQ (reference sequence). Sequencing was carried out using PBMCs. This sequence joins TRBV7-9 and TRBJ1-2; 11 positions agree with TRBD1. The TCR sequence derives from a man younger than 30 in good health and CMV-seronegative. Here the CDR3 reads CASGRDRGISYGYTF. The CDR3 nucleotides read TGTGCCAGCGGGCGGGACAGGGGGATTTCCTATGGCTACACCTTC.